This T cell receptor beta chain was captured by sequencing in a study of blood T cell repertoires in COVID-19. For the study at large: The United States, Italy and Spain were the sources of the acute and convalescent COVID-19 samples. From T cells, B-cell-depleted T cells, or PBMCs came the material, which was cDNA or gDNA.

Source study methods: Reference gene primer amplification yielded estimated nucleated cell counts. Libraries were prepared by immunoSEQ multiplex PCR; TCRdb keeps only in-frame clonotypes and omits some of them. The V and J calls and clone size were taken over from that table, and D and trimming were inferred from the DNA. Of hundreds of thousands of clones in the sample, roughly 90% were seen once. V lost 3 bases to trimming and J lost 8 bases, with 16 bases between them. Germline lookup yields CDR1 KGHSH and CDR2 LQKENI. CDR3 size: 14 residues. This TCR derives from a man between 18 and 35 years old with active or convalescent COVID-19. The chain is built from TRBV18 and TRBJ1-1, with D possibly TRBD1 on 6 matching bases. Sequencing was carried out using peripheral blood. The CDR3 DNA is TGTGCCAGCTCACCGGGGGGGGCACAGAGCGAAGCTTTCTTT. Encoded protein: CASSPGGAQSEAFF.